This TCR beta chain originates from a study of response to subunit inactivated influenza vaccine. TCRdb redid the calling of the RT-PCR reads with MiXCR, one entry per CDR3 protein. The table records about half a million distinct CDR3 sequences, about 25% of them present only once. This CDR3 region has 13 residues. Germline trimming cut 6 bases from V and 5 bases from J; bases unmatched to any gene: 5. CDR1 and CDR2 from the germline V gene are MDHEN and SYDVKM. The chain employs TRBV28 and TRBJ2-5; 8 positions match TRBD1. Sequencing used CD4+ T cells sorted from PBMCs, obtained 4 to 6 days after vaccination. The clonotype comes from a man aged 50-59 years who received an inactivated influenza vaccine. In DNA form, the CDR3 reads TGTGCCAGCAGAAGGACAGGGTCGGAGACCCAGTACTTC. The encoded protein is CASRRTGSETQYF.